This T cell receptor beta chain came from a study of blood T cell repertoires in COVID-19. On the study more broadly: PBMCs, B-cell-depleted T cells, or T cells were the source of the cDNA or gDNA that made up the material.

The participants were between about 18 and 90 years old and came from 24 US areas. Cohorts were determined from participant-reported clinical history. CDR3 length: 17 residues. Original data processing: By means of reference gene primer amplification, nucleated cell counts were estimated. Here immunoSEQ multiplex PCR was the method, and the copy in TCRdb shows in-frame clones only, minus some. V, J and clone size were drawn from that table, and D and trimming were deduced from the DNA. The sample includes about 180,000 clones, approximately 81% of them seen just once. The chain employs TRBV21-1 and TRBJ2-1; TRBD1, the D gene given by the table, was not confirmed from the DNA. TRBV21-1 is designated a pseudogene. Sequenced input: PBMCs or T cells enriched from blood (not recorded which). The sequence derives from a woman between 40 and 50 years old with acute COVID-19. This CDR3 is CASSKITSFSSYNEQFF. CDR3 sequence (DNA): TGTGCCAGCAGCAAAATTACCTCGTTCAGCTCCTACAATGAGCAGTTCTTC.